Given below is one TCR beta chain in context. Germline CDR1 LGHNA, CDR2 YNFKEQ. V dropped 4 bases and J dropped 1 base, with 11 bases sitting between them. There are 15 residues in the CDR3. These data belong to a study of graft-versus-host responses after intestinal transplantation. Study outcomes and limitations: Where graft-donor T cell macrochimerism was present, patients had high graft-versus-host to host-versus-graft clonal ratios in allografts. In recipient marrow, GvH clones were found, and some appeared first in ileum or blood.

Method: immunoSEQ multiplex PCR; TCRdb's copy keeps in-frame clones and lacks some. The data hold 15,000 to 18,000 clones, with more than 25% observed a single time. The receptor comes from a human patient who received an intestinal transplant. The sample here was alloreactive CD4+ T cells from a mixed lymphocyte reaction culture, taken before intestinal transplant. Subset here: CFSE-low proliferating T cells sorted from roughly 6-day pre-transplant mixed lymphocyte reaction (GvH or HvG direction). This chain uses TRBV4-2 with TRBJ2-1, with D tentatively TRBD2 (6 bases). CDR3 nucleotides: TGTGCCAGCAGCCTCAGCGGACTATCCTACAATGAGCAGTTCTTC. Its translation is CASSLSGLSYNEQFF.